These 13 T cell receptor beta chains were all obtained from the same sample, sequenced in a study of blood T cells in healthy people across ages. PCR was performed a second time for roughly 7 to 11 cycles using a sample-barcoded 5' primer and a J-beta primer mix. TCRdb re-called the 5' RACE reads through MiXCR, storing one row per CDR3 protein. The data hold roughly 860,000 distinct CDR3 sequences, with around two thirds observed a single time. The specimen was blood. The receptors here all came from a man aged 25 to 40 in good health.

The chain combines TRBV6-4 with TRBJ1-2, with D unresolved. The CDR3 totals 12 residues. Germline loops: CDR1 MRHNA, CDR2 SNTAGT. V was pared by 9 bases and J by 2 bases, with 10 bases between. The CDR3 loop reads CARAHGNYGYTF. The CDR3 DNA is TGTGCCAGAGCACATGGGAACTATGGCTACACCTTC.

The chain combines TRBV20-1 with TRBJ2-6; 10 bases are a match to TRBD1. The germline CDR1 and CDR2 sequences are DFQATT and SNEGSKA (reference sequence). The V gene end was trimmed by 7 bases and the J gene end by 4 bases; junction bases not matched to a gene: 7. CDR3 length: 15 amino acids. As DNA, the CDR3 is TGCAGTGGACAGGGGGCACAGAGGGGGGCCAACGTCCTGACTTTC. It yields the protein CSGQGAQRGANVLTF.

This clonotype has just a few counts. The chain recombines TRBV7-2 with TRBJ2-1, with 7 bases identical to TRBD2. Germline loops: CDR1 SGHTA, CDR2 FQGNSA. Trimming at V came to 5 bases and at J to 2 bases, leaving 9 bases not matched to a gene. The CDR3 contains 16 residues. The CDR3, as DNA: TGTGCCAGCAGCATAACTTGGGGACTAACCTACAATGAGCAGTTCTTC. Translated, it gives CASSITWGLTYNEQFF.

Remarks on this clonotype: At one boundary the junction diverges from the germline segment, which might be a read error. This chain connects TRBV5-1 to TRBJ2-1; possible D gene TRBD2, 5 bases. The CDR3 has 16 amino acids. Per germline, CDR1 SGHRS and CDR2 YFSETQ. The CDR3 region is CASGLEAASSYNEQFF. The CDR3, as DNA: TGCGCCAGCGGCTTGGAGGCAGCGAGCTCCTACAATGAGCAGTTCTTC.

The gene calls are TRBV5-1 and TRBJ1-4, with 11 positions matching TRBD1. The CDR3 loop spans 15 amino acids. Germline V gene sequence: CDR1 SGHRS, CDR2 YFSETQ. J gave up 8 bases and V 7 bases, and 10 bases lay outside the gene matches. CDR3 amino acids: CASRGQGAPGEKLFF. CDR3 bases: TGCGCCAGCCGTGGACAGGGGGCGCCGGGGGAAAAACTGTTTTTT.

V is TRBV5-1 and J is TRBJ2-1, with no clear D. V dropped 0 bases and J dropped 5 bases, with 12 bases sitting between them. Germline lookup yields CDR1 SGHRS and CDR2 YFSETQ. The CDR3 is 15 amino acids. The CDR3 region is CASSLDLLGNNEQFF. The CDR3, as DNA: TGCGCCAGCAGCTTGGATCTCCTGGGCAACAATGAGCAGTTCTTC. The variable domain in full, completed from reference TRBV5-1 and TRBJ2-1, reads KAGVTQTPRYLIKTRGQQVTLSCSPISGHRSVSWYQQTPGQGLQFLFEYFSETQRNKGNFPGRFSGRQFSNSRSEMNVSTLELGDSALYLCASSLDLLGNNEQFFGPGTRLTVL.

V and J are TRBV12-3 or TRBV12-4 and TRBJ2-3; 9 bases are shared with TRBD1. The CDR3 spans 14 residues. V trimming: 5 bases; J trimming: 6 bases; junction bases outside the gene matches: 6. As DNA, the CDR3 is TGTGCCAGCAGTCCCGGGACAGGGCCGGATACGCAGTATTTT. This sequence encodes CASSPGTGPDTQYF.

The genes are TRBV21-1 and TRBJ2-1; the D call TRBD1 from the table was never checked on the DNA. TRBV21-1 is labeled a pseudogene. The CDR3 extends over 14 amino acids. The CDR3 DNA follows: TGTGCCAGCAGCCTCCGTCCCATCTACAATGAGCAGTTCTTC. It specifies CASSLRPIYNEQFF.

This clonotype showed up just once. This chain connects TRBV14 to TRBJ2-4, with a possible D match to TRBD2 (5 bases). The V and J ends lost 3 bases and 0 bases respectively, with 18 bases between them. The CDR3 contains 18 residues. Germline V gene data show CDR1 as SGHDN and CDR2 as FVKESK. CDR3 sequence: CASSQSPALGIAKNIQYF. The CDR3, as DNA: TGTGCCAGCAGCCAGTCGCCCGCACTAGGGATAGCCAAAAACATTCAGTACTTC.

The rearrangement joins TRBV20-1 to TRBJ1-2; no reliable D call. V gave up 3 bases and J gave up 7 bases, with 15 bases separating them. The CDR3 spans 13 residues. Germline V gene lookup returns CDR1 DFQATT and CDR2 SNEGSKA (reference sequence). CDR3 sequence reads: CSARDLTSGGYTF. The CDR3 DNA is TGCAGTGCTAGGGACCTAACGTCGGGTGGCTACACCTTC.

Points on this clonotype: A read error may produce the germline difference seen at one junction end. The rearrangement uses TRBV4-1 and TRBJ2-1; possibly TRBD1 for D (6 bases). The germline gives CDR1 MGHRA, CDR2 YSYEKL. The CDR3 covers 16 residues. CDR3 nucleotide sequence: TGCGCCAGCAGCCAAGGACGGGACATCTTCTACAATGAGCAGCTCTTC. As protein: CASSQGRDIFYNEQLF.

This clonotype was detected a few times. The DNA for the CDR3 is TGCAGCGTTGCTGGGAGGCTCCAAGAGACCCAGTACTTC. Translated, it gives CSVAGRLQETQYF. The chain employs TRBV29-1 and TRBJ2-5, with a tentative D call TRBD2 (6 bases). This CDR3 spans 13 amino acids. V was trimmed by 4 bases and J by 1 base, leaving 10 bases between them. Germline V gene data show CDR1 as SQVTM and CDR2 as ANQGSEA.

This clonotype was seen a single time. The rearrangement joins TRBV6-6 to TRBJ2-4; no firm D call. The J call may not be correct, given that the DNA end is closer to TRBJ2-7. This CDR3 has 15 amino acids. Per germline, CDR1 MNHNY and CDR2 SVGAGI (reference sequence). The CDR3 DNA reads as TGTGCCAGCAGCTCCGACCGGAACCTACCCTACGAGCAGTACTTC. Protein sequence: CASSSDRNLPYEQYF.